This TCR beta chain was observed in a study of patients and donors after allogeneic stem cell transplantation. TCRdb analysed the RT-PCR reads with MiXCR anew, one entry per CDR3 protein. This sample has about 89,000 distinct CDR3 sequences, with 48% found just once. V was trimmed by 3 bases and J by 0 bases, leaving 11 bases between them. CDR1 MNHEY and CDR2 SMNVEV come from the germline V gene (reference sequence). This CDR3 has 15 amino acids. This clonotype has only a few counts. Sequenced: blood, either unsorted or a sorted T cell fraction (not recorded which). V and J are TRBV27 and TRBJ1-1; maybe TRBD1 (5 bases). The TCR comes from a human donor who was either an allogeneic HSCT recipient or a stem cell or donor lymphocyte infusion donor (not recorded which). It is not recorded whose cells these are; they may come from a transplant donor. The CDR3 protein is CASSFVTELNTEAFF. The CDR3 DNA reads as TGTGCCAGCAGTTTTGTGACAGAGCTGAACACTGAAGCTTTCTTT.